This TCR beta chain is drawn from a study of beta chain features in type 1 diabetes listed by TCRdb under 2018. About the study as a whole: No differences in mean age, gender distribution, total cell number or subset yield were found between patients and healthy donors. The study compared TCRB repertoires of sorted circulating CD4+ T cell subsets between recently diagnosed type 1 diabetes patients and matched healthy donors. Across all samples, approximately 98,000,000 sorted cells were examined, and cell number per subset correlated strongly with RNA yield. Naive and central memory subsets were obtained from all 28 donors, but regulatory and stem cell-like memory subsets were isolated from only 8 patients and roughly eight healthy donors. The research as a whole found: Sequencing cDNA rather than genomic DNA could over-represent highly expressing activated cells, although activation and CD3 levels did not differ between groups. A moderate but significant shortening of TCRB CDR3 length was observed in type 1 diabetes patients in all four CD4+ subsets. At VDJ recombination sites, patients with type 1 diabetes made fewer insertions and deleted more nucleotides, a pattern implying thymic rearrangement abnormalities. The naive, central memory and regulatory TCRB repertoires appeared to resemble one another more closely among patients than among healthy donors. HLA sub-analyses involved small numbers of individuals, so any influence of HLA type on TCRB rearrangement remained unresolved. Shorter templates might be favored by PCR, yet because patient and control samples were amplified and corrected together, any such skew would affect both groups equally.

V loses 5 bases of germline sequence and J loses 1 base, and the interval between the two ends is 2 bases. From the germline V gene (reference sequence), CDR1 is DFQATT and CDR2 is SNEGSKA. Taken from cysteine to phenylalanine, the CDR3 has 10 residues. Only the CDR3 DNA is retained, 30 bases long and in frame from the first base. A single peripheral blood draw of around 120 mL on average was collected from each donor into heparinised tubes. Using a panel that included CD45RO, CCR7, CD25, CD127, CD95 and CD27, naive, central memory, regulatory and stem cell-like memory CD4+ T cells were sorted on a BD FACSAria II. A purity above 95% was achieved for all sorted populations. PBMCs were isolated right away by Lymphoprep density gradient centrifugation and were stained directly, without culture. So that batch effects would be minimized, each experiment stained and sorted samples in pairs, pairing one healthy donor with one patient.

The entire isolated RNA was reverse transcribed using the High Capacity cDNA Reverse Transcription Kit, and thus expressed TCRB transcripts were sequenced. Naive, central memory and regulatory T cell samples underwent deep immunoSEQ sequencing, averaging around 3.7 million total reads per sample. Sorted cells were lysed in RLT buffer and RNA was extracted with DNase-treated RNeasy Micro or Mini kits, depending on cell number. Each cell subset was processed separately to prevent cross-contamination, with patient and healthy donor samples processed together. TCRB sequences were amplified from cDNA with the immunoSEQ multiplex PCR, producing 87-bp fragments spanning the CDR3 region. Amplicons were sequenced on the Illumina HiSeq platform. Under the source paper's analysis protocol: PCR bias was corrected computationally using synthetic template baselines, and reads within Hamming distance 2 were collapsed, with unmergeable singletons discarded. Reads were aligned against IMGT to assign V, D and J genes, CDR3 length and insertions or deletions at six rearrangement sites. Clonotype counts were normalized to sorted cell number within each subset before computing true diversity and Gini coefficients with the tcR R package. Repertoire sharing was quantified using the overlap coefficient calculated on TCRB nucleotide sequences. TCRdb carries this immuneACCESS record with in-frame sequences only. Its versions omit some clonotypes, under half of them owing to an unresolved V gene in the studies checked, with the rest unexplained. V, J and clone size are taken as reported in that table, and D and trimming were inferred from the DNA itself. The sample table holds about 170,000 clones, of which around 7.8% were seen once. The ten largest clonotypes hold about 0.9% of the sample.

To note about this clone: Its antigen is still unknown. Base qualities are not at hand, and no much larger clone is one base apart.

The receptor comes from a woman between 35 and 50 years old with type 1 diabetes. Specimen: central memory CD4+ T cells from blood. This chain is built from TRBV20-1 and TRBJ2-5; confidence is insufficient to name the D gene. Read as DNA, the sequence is TGCAGTGCTCGCCAAGAGACCCAGTACTTC. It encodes CSARQETQYF.